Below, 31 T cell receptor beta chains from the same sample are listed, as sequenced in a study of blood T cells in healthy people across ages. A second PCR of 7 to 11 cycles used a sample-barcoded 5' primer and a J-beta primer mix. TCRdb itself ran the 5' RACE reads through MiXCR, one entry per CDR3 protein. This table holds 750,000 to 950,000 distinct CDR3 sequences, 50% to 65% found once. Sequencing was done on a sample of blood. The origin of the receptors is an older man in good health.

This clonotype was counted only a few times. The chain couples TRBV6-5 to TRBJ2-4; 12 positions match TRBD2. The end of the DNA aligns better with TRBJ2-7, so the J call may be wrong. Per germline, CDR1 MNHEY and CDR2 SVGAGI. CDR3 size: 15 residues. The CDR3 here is CASRRTSGETYEQYF. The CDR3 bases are TGTGCCAGCAGAAGGACTAGCGGGGAAACCTACGAGCAGTACTTC.

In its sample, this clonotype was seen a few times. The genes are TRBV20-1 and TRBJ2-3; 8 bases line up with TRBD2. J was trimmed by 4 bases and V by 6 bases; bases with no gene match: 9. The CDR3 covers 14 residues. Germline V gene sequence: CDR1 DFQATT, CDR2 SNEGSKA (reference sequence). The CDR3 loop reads CSAPRAGGSDTQYF. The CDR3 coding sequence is TGCAGTGCCCCGCGGGCGGGAGGTTCAGATACGCAGTATTTT.

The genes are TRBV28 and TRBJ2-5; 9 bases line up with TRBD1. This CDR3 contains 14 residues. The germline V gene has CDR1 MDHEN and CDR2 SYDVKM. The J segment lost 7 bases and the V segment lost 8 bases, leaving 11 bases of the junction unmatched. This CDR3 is CASEGTGQGTTQYF. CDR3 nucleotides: TGTGCCAGCGAGGGAACGGGACAGGGTACGACCCAGTACTTC.

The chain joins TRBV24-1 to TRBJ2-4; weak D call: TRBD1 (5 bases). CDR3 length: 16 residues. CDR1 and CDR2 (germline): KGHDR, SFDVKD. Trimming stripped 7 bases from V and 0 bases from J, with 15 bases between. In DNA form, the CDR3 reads TGTGCCACCAGCCCAGGACAAGCTATAGCCAAAAACATTCAGTACTTC. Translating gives CATSPGQAIAKNIQYF.

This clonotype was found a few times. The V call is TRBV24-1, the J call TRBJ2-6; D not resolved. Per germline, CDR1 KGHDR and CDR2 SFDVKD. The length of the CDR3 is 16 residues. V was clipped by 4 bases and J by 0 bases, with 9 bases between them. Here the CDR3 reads CATSDSYSSGANVLTF. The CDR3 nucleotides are TGTGCCACCAGTGACAGTTACAGCTCTGGGGCCAACGTCCTGACTTTC.

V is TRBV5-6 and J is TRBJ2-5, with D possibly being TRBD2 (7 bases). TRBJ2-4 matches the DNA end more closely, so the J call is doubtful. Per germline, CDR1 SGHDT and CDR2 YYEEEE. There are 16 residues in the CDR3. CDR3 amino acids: CASSLEGGVAKNIQYF. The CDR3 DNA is TGTGCCAGCAGCTTGGAGGGGGGGGTGGCCAAAAACATTCAGTACTTC.

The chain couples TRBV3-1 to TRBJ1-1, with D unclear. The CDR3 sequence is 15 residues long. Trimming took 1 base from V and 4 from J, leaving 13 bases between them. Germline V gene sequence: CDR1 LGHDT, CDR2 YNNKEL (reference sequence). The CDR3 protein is CASSQGPRLGTEAFF. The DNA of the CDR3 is TGTGCCAGCAGCCAAGGGCCCCGGCTAGGCACTGAAGCTTTCTTT.

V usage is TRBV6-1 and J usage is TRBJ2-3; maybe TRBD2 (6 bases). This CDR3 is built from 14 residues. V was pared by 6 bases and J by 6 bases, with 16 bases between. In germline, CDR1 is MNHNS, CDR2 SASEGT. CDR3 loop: CASRIPTSIDTQYF. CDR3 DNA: TGTGCCAGCAGAATACCCACTAGCATCGATACGCAGTATTTT.

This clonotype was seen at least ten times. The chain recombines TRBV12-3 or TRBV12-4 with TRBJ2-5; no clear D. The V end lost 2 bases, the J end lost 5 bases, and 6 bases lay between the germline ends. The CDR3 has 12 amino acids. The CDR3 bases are TGTGCCAGCAGTTTACTCCGTGAGACCCAGTACTTC. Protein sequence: CASSLLRETQYF.

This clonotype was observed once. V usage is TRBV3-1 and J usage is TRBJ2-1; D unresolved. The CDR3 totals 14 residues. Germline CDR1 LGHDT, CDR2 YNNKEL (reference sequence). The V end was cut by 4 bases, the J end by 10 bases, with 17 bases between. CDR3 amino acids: CASSRLASLGEQFF. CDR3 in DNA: TGTGCCAGCAGCCGTTTGGCTTCCCTCGGGGAGCAGTTCTTC.

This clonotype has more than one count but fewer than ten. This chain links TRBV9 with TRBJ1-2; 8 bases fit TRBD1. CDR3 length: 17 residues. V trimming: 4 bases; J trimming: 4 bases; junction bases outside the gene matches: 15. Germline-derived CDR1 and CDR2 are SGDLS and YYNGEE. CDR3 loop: CASSHRTGKGNLYGYTF. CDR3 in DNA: TGTGCCAGCAGCCACCGGACAGGGAAGGGTAACCTCTATGGCTACACCTTC.

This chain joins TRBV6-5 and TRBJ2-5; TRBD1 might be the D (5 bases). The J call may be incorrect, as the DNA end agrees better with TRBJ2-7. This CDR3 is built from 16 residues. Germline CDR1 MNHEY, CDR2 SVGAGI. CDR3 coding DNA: TGTGCCAGCAGTTACTCGGTGGGTTCAGGGCTCTACGAGCAGTACTTC. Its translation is CASSYSVGSGLYEQYF.

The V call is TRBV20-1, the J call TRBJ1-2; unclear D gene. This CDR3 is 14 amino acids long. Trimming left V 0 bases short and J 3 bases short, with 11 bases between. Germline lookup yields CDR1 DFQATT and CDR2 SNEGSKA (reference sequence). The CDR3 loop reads CSARDLREHYGYTF. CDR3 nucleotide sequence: TGCAGTGCTAGAGATCTAAGGGAGCACTATGGCTACACCTTC.

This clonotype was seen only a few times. The CDR3 sequence: CASSQVGQTSYEQYF. The DNA of the CDR3 is TGTGCCAGCAGCCAAGTTGGACAGACCTCCTACGAGCAGTACTTC. J is TRBJ2-7 and V is TRBV4-2, with D perhaps matching TRBD1 (6 bases). Germline loops: CDR1 LGHNA, CDR2 YNFKEQ. The CDR3 extends over 15 amino acids. Trimming shortened V by 1 base and J by 0 bases, and 10 bases separated the two germline ends.

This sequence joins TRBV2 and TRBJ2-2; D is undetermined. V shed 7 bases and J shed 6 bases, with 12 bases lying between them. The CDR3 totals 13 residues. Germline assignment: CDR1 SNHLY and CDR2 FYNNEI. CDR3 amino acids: CASTRKGAGELFF. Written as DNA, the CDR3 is TGTGCCAGCACCAGGAAGGGCGCCGGGGAGCTGTTTTTT.

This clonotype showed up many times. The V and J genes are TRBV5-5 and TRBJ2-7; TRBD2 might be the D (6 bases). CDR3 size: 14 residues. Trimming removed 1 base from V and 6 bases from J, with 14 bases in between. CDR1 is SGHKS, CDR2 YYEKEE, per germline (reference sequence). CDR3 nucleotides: TGTGCCAGCAGCTTGAGGATGGAGGGAGGCGAGCAGTACTTC. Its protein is CASSLRMEGGEQYF.

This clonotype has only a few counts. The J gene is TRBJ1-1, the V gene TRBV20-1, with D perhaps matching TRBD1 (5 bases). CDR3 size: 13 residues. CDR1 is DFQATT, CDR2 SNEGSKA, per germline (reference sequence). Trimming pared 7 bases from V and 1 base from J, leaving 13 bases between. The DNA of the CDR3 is TGCAGTGGCAGGCAGGGAACGAACACTGAAGCTTTCTTT. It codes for CSGRQGTNTEAFF.

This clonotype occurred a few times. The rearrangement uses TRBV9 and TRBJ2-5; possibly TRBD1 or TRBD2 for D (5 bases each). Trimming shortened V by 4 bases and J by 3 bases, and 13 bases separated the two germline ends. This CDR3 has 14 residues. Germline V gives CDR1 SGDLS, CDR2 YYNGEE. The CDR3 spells CASSPRDGEETQYF. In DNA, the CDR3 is TGTGCCAGCAGCCCCCGGGACGGCGAAGAGACCCAGTACTTC.

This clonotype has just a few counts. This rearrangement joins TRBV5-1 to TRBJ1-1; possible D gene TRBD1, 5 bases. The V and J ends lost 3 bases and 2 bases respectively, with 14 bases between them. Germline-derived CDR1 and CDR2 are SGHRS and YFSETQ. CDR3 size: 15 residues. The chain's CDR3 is CASSSTGTPNTEAFF. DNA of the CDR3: TGCGCCAGCAGCTCAACCGGGACGCCCAACACTGAAGCTTTCTTT. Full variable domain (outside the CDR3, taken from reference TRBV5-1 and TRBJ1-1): KAGVTQTPRYLIKTRGQQVTLSCSPISGHRSVSWYQQTPGQGLQFLFEYFSETQRNKGNFPGRFSGRQFSNSRSEMNVSTLELGDSALYLCASSSTGTPNTEAFFGQGTRLTVV.

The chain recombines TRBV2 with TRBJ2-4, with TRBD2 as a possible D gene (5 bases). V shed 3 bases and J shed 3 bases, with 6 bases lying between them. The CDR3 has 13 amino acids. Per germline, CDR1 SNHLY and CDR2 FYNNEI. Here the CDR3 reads CASSEEVKNIQYF. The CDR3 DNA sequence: TGTGCCAGCAGTGAGGAGGTCAAAAACATTCAGTACTTC.

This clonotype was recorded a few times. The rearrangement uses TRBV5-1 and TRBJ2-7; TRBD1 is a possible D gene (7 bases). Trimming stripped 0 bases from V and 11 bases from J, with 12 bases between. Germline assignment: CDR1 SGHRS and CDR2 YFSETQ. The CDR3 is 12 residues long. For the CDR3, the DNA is TGCGCCAGCAGCTTGGACAGGGGAGGAAAGTACTTC. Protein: CASSLDRGGKYF.

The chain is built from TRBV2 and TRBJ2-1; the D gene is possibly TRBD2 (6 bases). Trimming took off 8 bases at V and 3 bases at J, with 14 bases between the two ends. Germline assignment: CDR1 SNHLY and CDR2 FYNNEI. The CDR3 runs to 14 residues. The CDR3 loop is CASGEAGLYNEQFF. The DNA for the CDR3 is TGTGCCAGCGGGGAGGCGGGTCTCTACAATGAGCAGTTCTTC.

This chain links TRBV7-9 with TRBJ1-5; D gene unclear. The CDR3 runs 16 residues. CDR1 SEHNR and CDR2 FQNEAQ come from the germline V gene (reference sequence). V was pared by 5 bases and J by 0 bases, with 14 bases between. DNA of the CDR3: TGTGCCAGCAGCGCAAGTCAGACTAATAGCAATCAGCCCCAGCATTTT. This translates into CASSASQTNSNQPQHF.

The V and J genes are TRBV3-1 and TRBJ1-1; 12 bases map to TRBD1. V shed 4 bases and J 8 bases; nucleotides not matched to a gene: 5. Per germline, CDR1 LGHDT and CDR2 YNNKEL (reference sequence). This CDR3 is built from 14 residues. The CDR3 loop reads CASSPGTGGLEAFF. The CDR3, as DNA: TGTGCCAGCAGCCCGGGGACAGGGGGCCTGGAAGCTTTCTTT.

In nucleotides, the CDR3 is TGTGCCAGCAGCTTTAGTGGGGGAGGTAGATACGCGTATTTT. Amino acid sequence: CASSFSGGGRYAYF. The chain links TRBV7-9 to TRBJ2-3; D may be TRBD2 (6 bases). The V gene's germline CDR1 is SEHNR and CDR2 FQNEAQ (reference sequence). Trimming shortened V by 3 bases and J by 14 bases, and 21 bases separated the two germline ends. CDR3 length: 14 amino acids. Using reference TRBV7-9 and TRBJ2-3 for the parts outside the CDR3, the full variable domain is DTGVSQNPRHKITKRGQNVTFRCDPISEHNRLYWYRQTLGQGPEFLTYFQNEAQLEKSRLLSDRFSAERPKGSFSTLEIQRTEQGDSAMYLCASSFSGGGRYAYFGPGTRLTVL.

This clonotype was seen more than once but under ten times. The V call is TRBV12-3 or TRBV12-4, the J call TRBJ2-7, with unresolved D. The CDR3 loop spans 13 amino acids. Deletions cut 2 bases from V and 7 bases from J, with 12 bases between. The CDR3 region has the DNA TGTGCCAGCAGTTTACTCCCCGTGGGAGAGCAGTACTTC. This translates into CASSLLPVGEQYF.

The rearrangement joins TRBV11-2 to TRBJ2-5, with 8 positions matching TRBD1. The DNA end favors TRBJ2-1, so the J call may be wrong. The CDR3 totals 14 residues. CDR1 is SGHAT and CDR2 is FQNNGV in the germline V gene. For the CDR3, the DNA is TGTGCCAGCAGCTTTCAGGGGGCCTATGAGACCCAGTTCTTC. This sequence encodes CASSFQGAYETQFF.

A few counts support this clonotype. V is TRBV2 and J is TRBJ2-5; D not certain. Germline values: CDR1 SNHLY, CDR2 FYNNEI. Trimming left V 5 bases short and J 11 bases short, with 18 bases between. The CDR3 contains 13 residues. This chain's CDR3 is CASSFSYWEEQYF. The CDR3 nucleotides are TGTGCCAGCAGTTTCAGTTACTGGGAAGAGCAGTACTTC.

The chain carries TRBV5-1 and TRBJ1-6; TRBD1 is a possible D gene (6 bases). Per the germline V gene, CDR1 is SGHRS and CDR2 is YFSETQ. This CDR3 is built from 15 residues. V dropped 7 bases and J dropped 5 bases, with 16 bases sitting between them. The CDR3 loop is CASATGTIDNSPLHF. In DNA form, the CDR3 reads TGCGCCAGCGCGACCGGGACAATCGATAATTCACCCCTCCACTTT.

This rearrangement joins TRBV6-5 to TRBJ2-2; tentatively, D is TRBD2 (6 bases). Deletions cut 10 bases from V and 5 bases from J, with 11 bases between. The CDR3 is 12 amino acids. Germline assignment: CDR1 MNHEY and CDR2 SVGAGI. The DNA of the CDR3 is TGTGCCACCCGTCGGGAGACCGGGGAGCTGTTTTTT. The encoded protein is CATRRETGELFF.

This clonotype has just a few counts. The CDR3 bases are TGTGCCATCAGTGAGTCCTCAACAGGGAGCGCTGAAGCTTTCTTT. It encodes CAISESSTGSAEAFF. This chain connects TRBV10-3 to TRBJ1-1; tentative D call: TRBD1 (6 bases). The germline V gene encodes CDR1 ENHRY and CDR2 SYGVKD. The V and J ends lost 0 bases and 6 bases respectively, with 14 bases between them. The CDR3 totals 15 residues.